What follows describes a single T cell receptor beta chain. The count of this clonotype is one. What this receptor recognizes is not known. Base qualities are not recorded, but no much larger clone differs from it by a single base. On its own, one read is weak support. Peripheral blood CD8+ and CD4+ T cells from healthy donors, Susac syndrome patients and multiple sclerosis patients were profiled by high-throughput TCR beta sequencing. Healthy donors were age- and sex-matched controls. CD8+ TEMRA cells were enriched by FACS, while bulk CD8+ and CD4+ T cells were purified by magnetic negative isolation. Blood was drawn into EDTA tubes, processed within 24 hours, and PBMCs were isolated by density gradient centrifugation. PBMCs intended for TCR sequencing were frozen in liquid nitrogen and were later thawed in a 37 degrees C water bath. The sorted or isolated CD4+, CD8+ and CD8+ TEMRA cells reached a purity of at least 90%.

RNA was extracted with the RNeasy kit and about 0.5 to 1 ug was reverse transcribed using random hexamers. The immunoSEQ multiplex PCR assay, covering 54 Vbeta and 13 Jbeta segments, was used to amplify TCR beta CDR3 regions. Bias from PCR amplification was corrected by using a synthetic template baseline for primer optimization and for computational correction. In the paper's pipeline: Reads were annotated to V, D and J genes according to IMGT and were analyzed with immunoSEQ Analyzer, with only productive sequences retained. Clonality was calculated as one minus the Shannon entropy normalized by log2 of the number of productive unique sequences. For each patient and control, public and private clones were evaluated among the 100 most prevalent clones. Clones were defined as Susac-specific if absent from the healthy and MS cohorts, from around 1,000 published viral clones and from other ImmuneACCESS disease sequences. TCRdb reprocessed the public reads (quality trimming at Q25 with fastp, clone calling with MiXCR) and kept in-frame beta chains. One record per CDR3 amino acid sequence lists the most common genes and DNA. The V and J calls, along with clone size, are taken from TCRdb and not from the paper's own processing. The sample contains approximately 120,000 distinct CDR3 sequences, around 90% of them found a single time. The ten largest clonotypes hold roughly 0.15% of the sample.

This entry comes from a study of CD8 T cells in Susac syndrome (dated by TCRdb to about 2019). Background for the entire study: The study used repertoire sequencing to test whether antigen drove CD8+ T cell activation and differentiation in Susac syndrome.

Study-wide findings and limitations: The number of individuals in the TCR sequencing and HLA analysis was acknowledged as relatively small.

Cut back by 2 bases and 0 bases, the V and J ends lie 8 bases apart. For CDR1 and CDR2, the germline V gene (reference sequence) lists DFQATT and SNEGSKA. From the cysteine through the phenylalanine, the CDR3 covers 14 amino acids. Only the CDR3 DNA stays, 42 bases, in frame from base 1. The source is a human donor in good health. This chain joins TRBV20-1 to TRBJ1-5; the D gene identity is not certain. The sample comprised CD4+ T cells from PBMCs. Here the CDR3 is given as CSARSAYSNQPQHF. Read as DNA, the sequence is TGCAGTGCTAGATCGGCATATAGCAATCAGCCCCAGCATTTT.